These T cell receptor beta chains were read from a single sample in a study of blood T cell repertoires in COVID-19. Method: immunoSEQ multiplex PCR; TCRdb's copy keeps in-frame clones and lacks some. The table has about 50,000 clones, around 85% seen once. The sequencing input was peripheral blood. All receptors come from a man aged 60 to 69 with acute or convalescent COVID-19. Each CDR3 is given with its conserved first and last residue. The D gene is left open where the match is weak. The size field is filled for only some rows; it gives once, few, many or a size class.

J gene: TRBJ1-1
clone size: few
V gene: TRBV6-5
D gene: NA
CDR3 protein: CASSYKSWRDPEAFF
CDR3 DNA: TGTGCCAGCAGTTACAAATCGTGGAGGGATCCTGAAGCTTTCTTT

J gene: TRBJ1-1
clone size: NA
V gene: TRBV10-3
D gene: NA
CDR3 protein: CAISDSRQHTEAFF
CDR3 DNA: TGTGCCATCAGTGATTCCCGACAGCACACTGAAGCTTTCTTT

J gene: TRBJ2-5
clone size: NA
V gene: TRBV24-1
D gene: NA
CDR3 protein: CATSDPVRETQYF
CDR3 DNA: TGTGCCACCAGTGATCCGGTCCGGGAGACCCAGTACTTC

J gene: TRBJ2-5
clone size: once
V gene: TRBV2
D gene: NA
CDR3 protein: CASSRITEHQETQYF
CDR3 DNA: TGTGCCAGCAGCCGAATAACAGAGCACCAAGAGACCCAGTACTTC

J gene: TRBJ1-4
clone size: NA
V gene: TRBV11-2
D gene: NA
CDR3 protein: CASSLRRSVNEKLFF
CDR3 DNA: TGTGCCAGCAGCTTACGCCGCAGCGTTAATGAAAAACTGTTTTTT

J gene: TRBJ1-1
clone size: few
V gene: TRBV9
D gene: NA
CDR3 protein: CASSPRAGAGTEAFF
CDR3 DNA: TGTGCCAGCAGCCCTAGGGCGGGGGCAGGCACTGAAGCTTTCTTT

J gene: TRBJ2-7
clone size: NA
V gene: TRBV28
D gene: TRBD2
CDR3 protein: CASSFSGGRARYEQYF
CDR3 DNA: TGTGCCAGCAGTTTCTCAGGCGGGAGGGCCCGATACGAGCAGTACTTC

J gene: TRBJ2-7
clone size: NA
V gene: TRBV19
D gene: NA
CDR3 protein: CASSVLTDSYEQYF
CDR3 DNA: TGTGCCAGTAGTGTGCTGACAGACTCCTACGAGCAGTACTTC

J gene: TRBJ1-6
clone size: NA
V gene: TRBV19
D gene: NA
CDR3 protein: CASSITGEESPLHF
CDR3 DNA: TGTGCCAGTAGTATTACCGGGGAGGAATCACCCCTCCACTTT

J gene: TRBJ2-3
clone size: once
V gene: TRBV5-4
D gene: TRBD2
CDR3 protein: CASSLLAGADTQYF
CDR3 DNA: TGTGCCAGCAGCCTCCTAGCGGGAGCAGATACGCAGTATTTT

J gene: TRBJ1-6
clone size: NA
V gene: TRBV28
D gene: NA
CDR3 protein: CASSLFQGGSYNSPLHF
CDR3 DNA: TGTGCCAGCAGTTTATTCCAGGGTGGGTCCTATAATTCACCCCTCCACTTT

J gene: TRBJ2-1
clone size: NA
V gene: TRBV11-2
D gene: NA
CDR3 protein: CASSLDQASQFF
CDR3 DNA: TGTGCCAGCAGCTTAGATCAGGCTTCTCAGTTCTTC

J gene: TRBJ1-5
clone size: NA
V gene: TRBV5-6
D gene: NA
CDR3 protein: CASSLPPGQVNQPQHF
CDR3 DNA: TGTGCCAGCAGCCTACCCCCCGGCCAGGTCAATCAGCCCCAGCATTTT

J gene: TRBJ2-7
clone size: NA
V gene: TRBV7-2
D gene: NA
CDR3 protein: CASSTRAREGYEQYF
CDR3 DNA: TGTGCCAGCAGCACCCGTGCCAGGGAAGGTTACGAGCAGTACTTC